This T cell receptor (beta chain) was retrieved from a study of T-cell reconstitution after alpha-beta-depleted transplantation in children. This sample's TCRbeta library carried unique molecular identifier barcodes. MiXCR, run by TCRdb on the PCR reads, gives a single entry per CDR3 protein. The data hold nearly 400,000 distinct CDR3 sequences, with roughly 22% observed a single time. Trimming cost V 4 bases and J 3 bases; bases outside gene matches: 3. The CDR3 is made up of 14 amino acids. Germline CDR1 reads WSHSY; CDR2 reads SAAADI. The V call is TRBV10-2, the J call TRBJ2-7; 10 bases align to TRBD2. Here the sequenced sample was PBMCs from the stem cell graft donor, taken from the stem cell graft. This TCR was sampled from a human donor who donated a stem cell graft to a child with acute myeloid leukemia. The CDR3 DNA reads TGCGCCAGCAGTGGAGCGGGAGGGTTCTACGAGCAGTACTTC. Translated, it gives CASSGAGGFYEQYF.